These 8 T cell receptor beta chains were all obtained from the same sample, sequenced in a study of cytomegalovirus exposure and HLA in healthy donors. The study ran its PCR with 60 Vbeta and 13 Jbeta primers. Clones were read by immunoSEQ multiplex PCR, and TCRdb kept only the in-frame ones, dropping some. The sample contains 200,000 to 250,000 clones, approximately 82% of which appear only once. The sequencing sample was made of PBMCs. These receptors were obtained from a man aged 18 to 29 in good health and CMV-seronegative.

This CDR3 reads CASTRDRDRSYNEQFF. The CDR3 DNA follows: TGTGCCAGCACCCGGGACAGGGATAGGTCCTACAATGAGCAGTTCTTC. The gene calls are TRBV2 and TRBJ2-1; TRBD1 agrees at 9 bases. The CDR3 is 16 amino acids. Germline-derived CDR1 and CDR2 are SNHLY and FYNNEI. The trim removed 7 bases at V and 1 base at J, leaving 8 bases unmatched.

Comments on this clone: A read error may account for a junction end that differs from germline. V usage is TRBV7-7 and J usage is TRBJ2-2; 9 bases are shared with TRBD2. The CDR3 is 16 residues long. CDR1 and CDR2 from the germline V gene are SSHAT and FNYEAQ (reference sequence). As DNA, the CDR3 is TGTGCTAGCAGCCACTTTAGCGGGAGTCACACCGGGGAGCTGTTTTTT. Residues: CASSHFSGSHTGELFF.

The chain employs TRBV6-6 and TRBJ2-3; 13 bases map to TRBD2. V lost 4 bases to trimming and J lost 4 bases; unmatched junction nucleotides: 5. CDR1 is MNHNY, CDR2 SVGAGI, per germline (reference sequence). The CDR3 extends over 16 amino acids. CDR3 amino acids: CASSSRTSGSPDTQYF. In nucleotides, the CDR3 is TGTGCCAGCAGTTCCCGGACTAGCGGGAGCCCAGATACGCAGTATTTT.

The DNA of the CDR3 is TGTGCCTGGAGTGTAACGTCTCGGCGGGAGCAGTTCTTC. Its protein is CAWSVTSRREQFF. J is TRBJ2-1 and V is TRBV30; no reliable D call. Germline CDR1 GTSNPN, CDR2 SVGIG (reference sequence). Deletions cut 0 bases from V and 10 bases from J, with 13 bases between. The CDR3 totals 13 residues.

The CDR3 spells CASSSKPPAGGSYEQYF. The CDR3 coding sequence is TGTGCCAGCAGTTCCAAACCACCCGCAGGGGGCTCCTACGAGCAGTACTTC. This chain connects TRBV27 to TRBJ2-7, with 7 positions matching TRBD1. Germline CDR1 and CDR2: MNHEY and SMNVEV (reference sequence). CDR3 length: 17 residues. The junction had 12 bases not matched to a gene; V was cut back by 4 bases and J by 0 bases.

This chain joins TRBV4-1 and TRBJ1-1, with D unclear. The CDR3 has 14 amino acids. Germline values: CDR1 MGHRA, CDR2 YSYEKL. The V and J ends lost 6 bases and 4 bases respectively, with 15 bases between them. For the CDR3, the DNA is TGCGCCAGCAGTAGTCCCGTCGTTGGCACTGAAGCTTTCTTT. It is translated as CASSSPVVGTEAFF.

The CDR3 protein is CASSLVAGGRKETQYF. The CDR3 DNA reads TGTGCCAGCAGCTTAGTAGCGGGAGGCCGGAAAGAGACCCAGTACTTC. The rearrangement uses TRBV13 and TRBJ2-5, with 10 bases that match TRBD2. V lost 1 base and J lost 3; bases outside the gene matches: 5. The CDR3 covers 16 residues. CDR1 is PRHDT, CDR2 FYEKMQ, per germline (reference sequence).

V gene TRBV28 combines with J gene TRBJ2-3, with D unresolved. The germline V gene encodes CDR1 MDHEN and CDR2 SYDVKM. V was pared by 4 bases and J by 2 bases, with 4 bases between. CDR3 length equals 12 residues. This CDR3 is CASSSYTDTQYF. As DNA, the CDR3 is TGTGCCAGCAGTTCTTACACAGATACGCAGTATTTT.